This T cell receptor beta chain was recovered during a study of T cells in Graves' hyperthyroidism and ophthalmopathy. Overall study findings and caveats: The majority of expanded thyroid clonotypes above 0.001 also appeared in blood.

The CDR3 regions of TCR beta were amplified from RNA transcripts. TCR CDR3 underwent first-round RT-PCR with the HTBI primer set. Via MiXCR, TCRdb re-called the multiplex PCR reads, giving one row per CDR3 protein. Among 250,000 to 300,000 distinct CDR3 sequences listed, roughly 19% were seen once. This clonotype was picked up a small number of times. Its antigen is as yet unknown. Per the germline V gene, CDR1 is DFQATT and CDR2 is SNEGSKA (reference sequence). The CDR3 is made up of 13 amino acids. Germline trimming cut 1 base from V and 3 bases from J; bases unmatched to any gene: 1. This receptor was obtained from a man aged 45 to 65 with Graves' ophthalmopathy. The sequencing input was blood. The chain couples TRBV20-1 to TRBJ1-2, with 8 positions matching TRBD1. The chain's CDR3 is CSARGTGYYGYTF. The CDR3 DNA reads TGCAGTGCTAGAGGGACAGGGTACTATGGCTACACCTTC.